The 9 T cell receptor beta chains in this list originate from one sample, sequenced in a study of CD8+CD57+ T cells in acquired aplastic anemia. Whoever was chosen for sequencing had shown CD8+CD57+ cell expansion by flow cytometry. The template used for profiling TCR beta VDJ and CDR3 was genomic DNA. A single record per CDR3 protein comes from TCRdb applying MiXCR to the reads. The repertoire holds some 200,000 distinct CDR3 sequences, with under 55% as singletons. The source material was sorted CD4+, CD8+, or CD8+CD57+ T cells (not recorded which) from PBMCs. The receptors stem from a human donor with aplastic anemia.

The chain uses TRBV5-1 and TRBJ2-3; D might be TRBD1 (5 bases). Trimming cost V 4 bases and J 4 bases, with 13 bases left between them. Germline CDR1 reads SGHRS; CDR2 reads YFSETQ. The CDR3 runs to 14 residues. The CDR3 loop is CASSLRRVSDTQYF. The CDR3 DNA reads TGCGCCAGCAGCCTACGCAGGGTTTCAGATACGCAGTATTTT.

In its sample, this clonotype was seen a few times. The chain recombines TRBV29-1 with TRBJ2-7; D unclear. With 4 bases removed from V and 4 bases from J, the gap between germline ends came to 11 bases. The CDR3 totals 12 residues. Per germline, CDR1 SQVTM and CDR2 ANQGSEA. The CDR3 is CSVADGRYEQYF. The DNA for the CDR3 is TGCAGCGTTGCCGACGGCCGATACGAGCAGTACTTC.

This clonotype appeared many times. The gene calls are TRBV20-1 and TRBJ2-1, with 12 bases identical to TRBD2. Losses at the gene ends were 3 bases for V and 5 bases for J; bases not matched to a gene: 5. Germline CDR1 is DFQATT and CDR2 is SNEGSKA (reference sequence). The CDR3 spans 15 residues. The CDR3: CSASKLAGGDNEQFF. CDR3 coding DNA: TGCAGTGCTAGTAAACTAGCGGGAGGAGACAATGAGCAGTTCTTC.

This sequence joins TRBV11-2 and TRBJ2-2, with D maybe TRBD2 (6 bases). The CDR3 is 18 amino acids. Germline CDR1 reads SGHAT; CDR2 reads FQNNGV. V lost 0 bases, J lost 2 bases, and 16 bases lay in between. The CDR3 here is CASSLDRWASVNTGELFF. As DNA, the CDR3 is TGTGCCAGCAGCTTAGATAGGTGGGCTAGCGTAAACACCGGGGAGCTGTTTTTT.

This clonotype appeared many times. V and J are TRBV6-1 and TRBJ1-1; D may be TRBD1 (5 bases). CDR1 and CDR2 from the germline V gene are MNHNS and SASEGT. Trimming stripped 8 bases from V and 0 bases from J, with 13 bases between. The CDR3 is 14 residues long. The CDR3 here is CASALDSLNTEAFF. The CDR3 DNA reads as TGTGCCAGCGCCCTTGACAGCCTGAACACTGAAGCTTTCTTT.

In this sample, this clonotype turned up many times. The rearrangement links TRBV24-1 to TRBJ2-3; possible D gene TRBD1, 6 bases. This CDR3 region has 14 residues. CDR1 KGHDR and CDR2 SFDVKD come from the germline V gene. V lost 3 bases and J 3 bases, leaving 9 bases between the germline ends. This CDR3 is CATSDTTGTDTQYF. The CDR3 DNA reads TGTGCCACCAGTGATACGACAGGAACAGATACGCAGTATTTT.

This clonotype was found once. J is TRBJ2-7 and V is TRBV24-1; 9 bases align to TRBD1. CDR1 and CDR2 (germline): KGHDR, SFDVKD. V was clipped by 12 bases and J by 5 bases; unmatched bases: 10. This CDR3 region has 13 residues. The CDR3 nucleotides are TGTGCCGGCTCATGGGACAGGGTGGACGAGCAGTACTTC. This sequence encodes CAGSWDRVDEQYF.

The DNA for the CDR3 is TGTGCCAGCAGCTTAGAAACACAGGGGGCGGAGACCCAGTACTTC. Protein: CASSLETQGAETQYF. V and J are TRBV7-6 and TRBJ2-5, with TRBD1 matching 9 bases. Losses at the gene ends were 1 base for V and 5 bases for J; bases not matched to a gene: 5. This CDR3 has 15 amino acids. The germline V gene encodes CDR1 SGHVS and CDR2 FNYEAQ.

This clonotype has more than one count but fewer than ten. V and J are TRBV19 and TRBJ1-1; D is possibly TRBD1 (6 bases). V was trimmed by 5 bases and J by 1 base, leaving 11 bases between them. There are 14 residues in the CDR3. CDR1 and CDR2 (germline): LNHDA, SQIVND (reference sequence). CDR3 bases: TGTGCCAGTAGTGCCGGCAGGGGGAACACTGAAGCTTTCTTT. This translates into CASSAGRGNTEAFF.